The 28 T cell receptor beta chains listed next were all sequenced from one sample in a study of OX40 agonist ivuxolimab in advanced cancers. Using immunoSEQ multiplex PCR, the repertoire was profiled, and TCRdb retains in-frame clones only, with some absent. This sample has 70,000 or so clones, with over 80% found just once. The specimen was CD4+ or CD8+ T cells sorted from blood, collected in a trial of the OX40 agonist ivuxolimab. The receptors originated from an adult with an advanced solid tumor such as melanoma, head and neck, liver or kidney cancer.

The chain recombines TRBV2 with TRBJ2-7, with 9 bases identical to TRBD1. The V gene end was trimmed by 8 bases and the J gene end by 3 bases; junction bases not matched to a gene: 5. Per the germline V gene, CDR1 is SNHLY and CDR2 is FYNNEI. The CDR3 totals 13 residues. This chain's CDR3 is CASGGGQGYEQYV. The CDR3 nucleotides are TGTGCCAGCGGCGGGGGACAGGGCTACGAGCAGTACGTC.

This clone has just a few counts. CDR3 bases: TGCGCCAGCAGCTTCCAAGAGACCCAGTACTTC. It specifies CASSFQETQYF. This chain connects TRBV5-1 to TRBJ2-5; D not resolved. Trimming left V 2 bases short and J 1 base short, with 0 bases between. In germline, CDR1 is SGHRS, CDR2 YFSETQ. The CDR3 extends over 11 amino acids.

The chain is built from TRBV19 and TRBJ1-1, with D unclear. The V gene lost 7 bases and the J gene lost 1 base, with 7 bases spanning the gap. This CDR3 comprises 12 residues. Germline V gene data show CDR1 as LNHDA and CDR2 as SQIVND (reference sequence). CDR3: CASMGRNTEAFF. The CDR3 DNA is TGTGCCAGTATGGGGAGGAACACTGAAGCTTTCTTT.

The V gene is TRBV7-6, the J gene TRBJ1-1; 8 bases map to TRBD1. V lost 5 bases and J lost 6; bases outside the gene matches: 5. CDR3 size: 13 residues. Per germline, CDR1 SGHVS and CDR2 FNYEAQ. The CDR3 is CASSTQTGAEAFF. The DNA for the CDR3 is TGTGCCAGCAGCACCCAGACAGGGGCTGAAGCTTTCTTT.

V and J are TRBV18 and TRBJ2-2; TRBD1 matches 8 bases. Germline V CDR1 and CDR2: KGHSH, LQKENI. This CDR3 has 15 amino acids. V was clipped by 5 bases and J by 7 bases; unmatched bases: 9. The CDR3 region is CASSTRDRSHGELFF. CDR3 sequence (DNA): TGTGCCAGCTCAACCCGGGACAGGTCACACGGGGAGCTGTTTTTT.

The rearrangement uses TRBV6-6 and TRBJ2-3, with 9 bases aligning to TRBD1. This CDR3 has 15 amino acids. Germline loops: CDR1 MNHNY, CDR2 SVGAGI (reference sequence). V trimming: 0 bases; J trimming: 4 bases; junction bases outside the gene matches: 2. CDR3 sequence reads: CASSYSQGASDTQYF. The CDR3 nucleotides are TGTGCCAGCAGTTACTCACAGGGGGCATCAGATACGCAGTATTTT.

The chain uses TRBV7-3 and TRBJ2-3; 7 bases match TRBD2. The CDR3 sequence is 16 residues long. Looked up from germline, CDR1 is SGHTA and CDR2 is FQGTGA. Trimming cost V 1 base and J 6 bases; bases outside gene matches: 10. The CDR3 loop is CASSLIASGVQDTQYF. The CDR3 DNA follows: TGTGCCAGCAGCTTAATAGCAAGCGGGGTTCAGGATACGCAGTATTTT.

This chain links TRBV7-9 with TRBJ2-7, with 7 bases identical to TRBD2. This CDR3 is 15 amino acids long. V dropped 5 bases and J dropped 2; count of bases not matched to a gene: 9. CDR1 is SEHNR, CDR2 FQNEAQ, per germline (reference sequence). The CDR3 DNA reads as TGTGCCAGCAGCCGACGGACTAGTCTTGCCTACGAGCAGTACTTC. Translated, it gives CASSRRTSLAYEQYF.

This clone was found a few times. V gene TRBV2 combines with J gene TRBJ1-2; 9 bases line up with TRBD1. CDR1 is SNHLY, CDR2 FYNNEI, per germline. Trimming removed 4 bases from V and 8 bases from J; junction bases left unmatched: 8. The CDR3 is 14 amino acids. The CDR3: CASSGGTGIGGYTF. Here the CDR3 DNA reads TGTGCCAGCAGTGGAGGGACAGGGATTGGGGGCTACACCTTC.

V usage is TRBV5-1 and J usage is TRBJ1-1, with D tentatively TRBD1 (6 bases). Per the germline V gene, CDR1 is SGHRS and CDR2 is YFSETQ. V lost 4 bases, J lost 0 bases, and 13 bases lay in between. The CDR3 totals 15 residues. CDR3 amino acids: CASSEQDSVNTEAFF. Written as DNA, the CDR3 is TGCGCCAGCAGCGAACAGGACAGCGTGAACACTGAAGCTTTCTTT.

This clone occurred a few times. The genes are TRBV2 and TRBJ2-1; TRBD1 matches at 9 bases. Germline V gives CDR1 SNHLY, CDR2 FYNNEI. The CDR3 has 15 amino acids. V lost 6 bases to trimming and J lost 6 bases; unmatched junction nucleotides: 9. The CDR3 region is CASRRQGDYGNEQFF. For the CDR3, the DNA is TGTGCCAGCAGGAGACAGGGGGATTATGGCAATGAGCAGTTCTTC.

This clone was picked up one time. The chain uses TRBV29-1 and TRBJ2-3, with D tentatively TRBD1 or TRBD2 (6 bases each). The germline gives CDR1 SQVTM, CDR2 ANQGSEA. This CDR3 contains 12 residues. V was pared by 7 bases and J by 4 bases, with 12 bases between. The CDR3 sequence: CSEGGGADTQYF. The CDR3 DNA reads as TGCAGCGAGGGGGGCGGTGCAGATACGCAGTATTTT.

This chain links TRBV6-1 with TRBJ2-7; no firm D call. V was pared by 0 bases and J by 0 bases, with 3 bases between. The CDR3 spans 13 residues. From germline, CDR1 is MNHNS and CDR2 SASEGT. CDR3 DNA: TGTGCCAGCAGTGAAGCTTACTCCTACGAGCAGTACGTC. It encodes CASSEAYSYEQYV.

This CDR3 is CASSLEGFTEAFF. The CDR3 DNA is TGCGCCAGCAGCTTGGAAGGTTTCACTGAAGCTTTCTTT. The V and J genes are TRBV5-1 and TRBJ1-1; no reliable D call. The CDR3 is 13 amino acids. The ends were cut back, 0 bases at V and 4 bases at J, with 7 bases in the middle. Germline V gene sequence: CDR1 SGHRS, CDR2 YFSETQ.

V and J are TRBV28 and TRBJ2-4, with TRBD1 matching over 7 bases. V was clipped by 5 bases and J by 3 bases; unmatched bases: 4. CDR1 is MDHEN, CDR2 SYDVKM, per germline. The CDR3 length is 14 residues. CDR3 sequence (DNA): TGTGCCAGCAGTCAGGGGGACAACAAAAACATTCAGTACTTC. Translating gives CASSQGDNKNIQYF.

The J gene is TRBJ2-1, the V gene TRBV18; 10 bases are shared with TRBD2. This CDR3 region has 15 residues. CDR1 is KGHSH, CDR2 LQKENI, per germline. V was clipped by 3 bases and J by 8 bases; unmatched bases: 7. CDR3 nucleotide sequence: TGTGCCAGCTCACCTCTAGCGGGGGTGGAGGATGAGCAGTTCTTC. This sequence encodes CASSPLAGVEDEQFF.

V is TRBV2 and J is TRBJ2-1, with TRBD2 identical over 8 bases. Germline-derived CDR1 and CDR2 are SNHLY and FYNNEI. Losses at the gene ends were 7 bases for V and 7 bases for J; bases not matched to a gene: 9. The CDR3 extends over 14 amino acids. This chain's CDR3 is CASTRAGGRNEQFF. CDR3 DNA sequence: TGTGCCAGCACCAGGGCGGGGGGTCGAAATGAGCAGTTCTTC.

This clone was seen just once. The chain combines TRBV4-2 with TRBJ1-1, with D perhaps matching TRBD1 (5 bases). The germline CDR1 and CDR2 sequences are LGHNA and YNFKEQ. The CDR3 extends over 17 amino acids. V gave up 0 bases and J gave up 1 base, with 15 bases separating them. The CDR3 coding sequence is TGTGCCAGCAGCCAAGATATGGGGGTGGGGGAGAACACTGAAGCTTTCTTT. It codes for CASSQDMGVGENTEAFF.

Only one count was recorded for this clone. The chain has TRBV5-1 and TRBJ2-3, with D perhaps assigned TRBD1 or TRBD2 (5 bases each). Germline CDR1 reads SGHRS; CDR2 reads YFSETQ. Between the trimmed V and J ends, which lost 2 bases and 6 bases, there was a span of 16 bases. The CDR3 consists of 15 residues. The CDR3 nucleotides read TGCGCCAGCAGCTTACCGGGACGTACCTTCGATACGCAGTATTTT. Amino acid sequence: CASSLPGRTFDTQYF. The whole variable domain, remainder taken from reference TRBV5-1 and TRBJ2-3, is KAGVTQTPRYLIKTRGQQVTLSCSPISGHRSVSWYQQTPGQGLQFLFEYFSETQRNKGNFPGRFSGRQFSNSRSEMNVSTLELGDSALYLCASSLPGRTFDTQYFGPGTRLTVL.

CDR3 amino acids: CASSLGPYNEQFF. CDR3 DNA sequence: TGTGCCAGCAGCTTGGGGCCTTACAATGAGCAGTTCTTC. J is TRBJ2-1 and V is TRBV7-2; D is possibly TRBD1 (5 bases). CDR1 SGHTA and CDR2 FQGNSA come from the germline V gene. The CDR3 has 13 residues. V was pared by 3 bases and J by 4 bases, with 7 bases between. Looking up the rest from reference TRBV7-2 and TRBJ2-1 gives the full variable domain: GAGVSQSPSNKVTEKGKDVELRCDPISGHTALYWYRQSLGQGLEFLIYFQGNSAPDKSGLPSDRFSAERTGGSVSTLTIQRTQQEDSAVYLCASSLGPYNEQFFGPGTRLTVL.

The chain has TRBV28 and TRBJ2-7; TRBD2 agrees at 8 bases. The CDR3 covers 13 residues. Germline-derived CDR1 and CDR2 are MDHEN and SYDVKM. The trim removed 6 bases at V and 4 bases at J, leaving 5 bases unmatched. CDR3 bases: TGTGCCAGCAGGCCGGGGGGGCAATACGAGCAGTACGTC. Protein sequence: CASRPGGQYEQYV.

The rearrangement uses TRBV11-3 and TRBJ2-2, with no clear D. Germline CDR1 is SGHNT and CDR2 is YENEEA. V was clipped by 5 bases and J by 4 bases, with 8 bases between them. This CDR3 comprises 13 residues. DNA of the CDR3: TGTGCCAGCAGCGAGATTAGCACCGGGGAGCTGTTTTTT. Protein product: CASSEISTGELFF. Full variable domain (outside the CDR3, taken from reference TRBV11-3 and TRBJ2-2): EAGVVQSPRYKIIEKKQPVAFWCNPISGHNTLYWYLQNLGQGPELLIRYENEEAVDDSQLPKDRFSAERLKGVDSTLKIQPAELGDSAVYLCASSEISTGELFFGEGSRLTVL.

V is TRBV6-1 and J is TRBJ2-5; the D gene is possibly TRBD1 (6 bases). Gene TRBJ2-7 matches the end of the DNA better, so the J call may be wrong. CDR1 and CDR2 from the germline V gene are MNHNS and SASEGT. The length of the CDR3 is 16 residues. In nucleotides, the CDR3 is TGTGCCAGCAGTGATTCCCGGGACACTACCTTCTACGAGCAGTACTTC. Its translation is CASSDSRDTTFYEQYF.

This chain links TRBV12-5 with TRBJ2-6; D unclear. Germline values: CDR1 LGHNT, CDR2 FRNRAP. The V end was cut by 2 bases, the J end by 1 base, with 9 bases between. CDR3 length: 16 amino acids. The CDR3 spells CASGLSDGSGANVLTF. Written as DNA, the CDR3 is TGTGCTAGTGGTTTGTCAGATGGTTCTGGGGCCAACGTCCTGACTTTC.

CDR3 loop: CASSIYRDEQFF. In nucleotides, the CDR3 is TGTGCCAGTAGTATATACAGGGATGAGCAGTTCTTC. The V and J genes are TRBV19 and TRBJ2-1; TRBD1 is a possible D gene (6 bases). The CDR3 sequence is 12 residues long. Per germline, CDR1 LNHDA and CDR2 SQIVND (reference sequence). Trimming cost V 2 bases and J 8 bases, with 7 bases left between them.

The chain employs TRBV19 and TRBJ2-6; 8 nucleotides align to TRBD1. Germline-derived CDR1 and CDR2 are LNHDA and SQIVND (reference sequence). The CDR3 is 17 residues long. V shed 9 bases and J 3 bases; nucleotides not matched to a gene: 13. As DNA, the CDR3 is TGTGCCAGCACCGTCGGGACAGGTGACGGTGGGGCCAACGTCCTGACTTTC. Translated: CASTVGTGDGGANVLTF.

The chain links TRBV4-3 to TRBJ2-3; either TRBD1 or TRBD2 may fit D (6 bases each). The germline V gene encodes CDR1 LGHNA and CDR2 YSLEER. Trimming took off 1 base at V and 2 bases at J, with 13 bases between the two ends. The CDR3 consists of 16 residues. CDR3 in amino acids: CASSQGGATATDTQYF. Written as DNA, the CDR3 is TGCGCCAGCAGCCAAGGGGGGGCGACAGCCACAGATACGCAGTATTTT.

V gene TRBV5-5 combines with J gene TRBJ1-2; a weak D match, TRBD1 (5 bases). The germline gives CDR1 SGHKS, CDR2 YYEKEE (reference sequence). This CDR3 has 14 amino acids. With 2 bases removed from V and 10 bases from J, the gap between germline ends came to 18 bases. The CDR3 DNA reads as TGTGCCAGCAGCTTTGGGCAGGGTCGAATTAACTACACCTTC. Amino acids: CASSFGQGRINYTF.